These 10 T cell receptor beta chains were sequenced from one sample in a study of CD8 T cells in ankylosing spondylitis. TCRdb reprocessed the 5' RACE reads with MiXCR, giving one entry per CDR3 protein. Of 240,000 or so distinct CDR3 sequences detected, around 10% appear once; the ten largest clones hold 6% to 8%. Sequenced sample: blood, either unsorted or a sorted T cell fraction (not recorded which). The receptor set was obtained from a male donor with ankylosing spondylitis or in good health (not recorded which).

This clonotype was detected a few times. V is TRBV29-1 and J is TRBJ1-2; tentatively, D is TRBD1 (6 bases). The CDR3 has 14 amino acids. Trimming removed 7 bases at V and 2 bases at J, with 17 bases between. Germline CDR1 and CDR2: SQVTM and ANQGSEA. The CDR3 spells CSARTQGFNYGYTF. The DNA for the CDR3 is TGCAGCGCAAGAACCCAGGGGTTCAACTATGGCTACACCTTC.

The chain couples TRBV3-1 to TRBJ2-1, with 8 nucleotides matching TRBD2. Trimming cost V 3 bases and J 3 bases; bases outside gene matches: 7. Germline V gene data show CDR1 as LGHDT and CDR2 as YNNKEL (reference sequence). This CDR3 has 16 residues. CDR3 nucleotides: TGTGCCAGCAGCCAGGATCTAGCGGGCTACTACAATGAGCAGTTCTTC. This codes for CASSQDLAGYYNEQFF.

Worth noting for this clonotype: A much larger clone sits a single nucleotide away, making a read error possible. The chain is built from TRBV20-1 and TRBJ2-1, with D perhaps TRBD2 (6 bases). With 0 bases removed from V and 4 bases from J, the gap between germline ends came to 16 bases. The germline gives CDR1 DFQATT, CDR2 SNEGSKA (reference sequence). The CDR3 totals 16 residues. For the CDR3, the DNA is TGCAGTGCTAGAGAGCGGCGGGATGGCCCATACAATGAGCAGTTCTTC. Translated: CSARERRDGPYNEQFF.

This clonotype came up a few times. CDR3 region: CASSDRLASADTQYF. In DNA, the CDR3 is TGTGCCAGCAGCGACAGACTAGCTTCCGCAGATACGCAGTATTTT. This rearrangement joins TRBV7-2 to TRBJ2-3; 7 bases line up with TRBD2. The V gene end was trimmed by 5 bases and the J gene end by 4 bases; junction bases not matched to a gene: 9. In germline, CDR1 is SGHTA, CDR2 FQGNSA. This CDR3 spans 15 amino acids.

The CDR3, as DNA: TGTGCCAGTACTCTTACCGGGGGGTCTTCCAATCAGCCCCAGCATTTT. This encodes CASTLTGGSSNQPQHF. This sequence joins TRBV28 and TRBJ1-5; D is possibly TRBD1 (5 bases). The germline V gene encodes CDR1 MDHEN and CDR2 SYDVKM. The germline V and J ends were trimmed by 9 bases and 3 bases, with 21 bases remaining between them. The CDR3 consists of 16 residues.

The sample holds many counts of this clonotype. This chain links TRBV12-3 or TRBV12-4 with TRBJ2-7; D ambiguous. The CDR3 totals 12 residues. The V end lost 6 bases, the J end lost 2 bases, and 8 bases lay between the germline ends. The CDR3 reads CASRLTTYEQYF. In DNA form, the CDR3 reads TGTGCCAGCAGGCTAACCACCTACGAGCAGTACTTC.

Ten or more counts support this clonotype. The chain is built from TRBV20-1 and TRBJ1-4; D perhaps matches TRBD1 (5 bases). Germline V gene sequence: CDR1 DFQATT, CDR2 SNEGSKA (reference sequence). Trimming stripped 6 bases from V and 7 bases from J, with 18 bases between. CDR3 length: 14 amino acids. CDR3 coding DNA: TGCAGTGCCCAACGAGGGGTATCGGGTGAAAAACTGTTTTTT. This gives the protein CSAQRGVSGEKLFF.

This clonotype has ten or more counts. V and J are TRBV18 and TRBJ2-3; no reliable D call. Trimming removed 3 bases from V and 4 bases from J, with 11 bases in between. Germline V gene lookup returns CDR1 KGHSH and CDR2 LQKENI. This CDR3 comprises 14 residues. CDR3 in DNA: TGTGCCAGCTCACCCACACGCTCCCCAGATACGCAGTATTTT. Residues: CASSPTRSPDTQYF.

The sample holds many counts of this clonotype. The chain combines TRBV20-1 with TRBJ2-1; D is uncertain. Trimming removed 3 bases at V and 7 bases at J, with 16 bases between. This CDR3 has 14 residues. Germline V gene sequence: CDR1 DFQATT, CDR2 SNEGSKA (reference sequence). CDR3 region: CSASTSFMWNEQFF. CDR3 DNA: TGCAGTGCTAGTACTTCGTTTATGTGGAATGAGCAGTTCTTC.

A few counts support this clonotype. V usage is TRBV28 and J usage is TRBJ2-7; 7 nucleotides match TRBD2. The CDR3 is 15 residues long. CDR1 is MDHEN and CDR2 is SYDVKM in the germline V gene. The ends lost 6 bases at V and 3 bases at J; junction bases unmatched: 11. CDR3 bases: TGTGCCAGCAGCCCGGAGGGAGGGGCGTACTACGAGCAGTACTTC. Its protein is CASSPEGGAYYEQYF.